The sequence of this T cell receptor beta chain was determined in a study of cytomegalovirus exposure and HLA in healthy donors. This clone was counted a few times. Its antigen remains unknown. Generated by immunoSEQ multiplex PCR, the TCRdb table keeps only in-frame clones and is missing some. The sample records roughly 350,000 clones, about nine tenths being singletons. General study findings and limits: CMV antigen specificity was confirmed in vitro for a few CMV-associated chains. Most TCRs appeared rarely, but some public TCRs recurred in many donors.

Germline CDR1 and CDR2: SGHTA and FQGNSA. The CDR3 extends over 15 amino acids. Trimming removed 5 bases from V and 2 bases from J; junction bases left unmatched: 6. This clonotype originated in a woman between 18 and 29 years old in good health and CMV-seronegative. The source material was PBMCs. V and J are TRBV7-2 and TRBJ2-7, with 10 bases fitting TRBD2. CDR3 nucleotides: TGTGCCAGCAGCGGTACTAGCGGGGCTGCCTACGAGCAGTACTTC. It specifies CASSGTSGAAYEQYF.